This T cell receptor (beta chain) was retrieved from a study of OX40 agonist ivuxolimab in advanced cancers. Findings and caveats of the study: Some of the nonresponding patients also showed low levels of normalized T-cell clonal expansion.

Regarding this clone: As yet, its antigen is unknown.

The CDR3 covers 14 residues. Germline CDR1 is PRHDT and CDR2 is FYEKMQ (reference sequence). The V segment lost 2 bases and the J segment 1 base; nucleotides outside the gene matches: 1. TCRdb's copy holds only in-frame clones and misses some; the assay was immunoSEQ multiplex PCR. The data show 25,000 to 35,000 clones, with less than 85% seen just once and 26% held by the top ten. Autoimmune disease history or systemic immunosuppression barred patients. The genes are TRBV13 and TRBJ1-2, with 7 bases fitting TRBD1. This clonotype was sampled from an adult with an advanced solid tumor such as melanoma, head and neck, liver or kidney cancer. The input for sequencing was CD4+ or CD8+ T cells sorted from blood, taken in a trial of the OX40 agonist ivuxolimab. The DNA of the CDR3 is TGTGCCAGCAGCTTACGGACAGGTAACTATGGCTACACCTTC. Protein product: CASSLRTGNYGYTF. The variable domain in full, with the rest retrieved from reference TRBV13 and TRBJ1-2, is AAGVIQSPRHLIKEKRETATLKCYPIPRHDTVYWYQQGPGQDPQFLISFYEKMQSDKGSIPDRFSAQQFSDYHSELNMSSLELGDSALYFCASSLRTGNYGYTFGSGTRLTVV.